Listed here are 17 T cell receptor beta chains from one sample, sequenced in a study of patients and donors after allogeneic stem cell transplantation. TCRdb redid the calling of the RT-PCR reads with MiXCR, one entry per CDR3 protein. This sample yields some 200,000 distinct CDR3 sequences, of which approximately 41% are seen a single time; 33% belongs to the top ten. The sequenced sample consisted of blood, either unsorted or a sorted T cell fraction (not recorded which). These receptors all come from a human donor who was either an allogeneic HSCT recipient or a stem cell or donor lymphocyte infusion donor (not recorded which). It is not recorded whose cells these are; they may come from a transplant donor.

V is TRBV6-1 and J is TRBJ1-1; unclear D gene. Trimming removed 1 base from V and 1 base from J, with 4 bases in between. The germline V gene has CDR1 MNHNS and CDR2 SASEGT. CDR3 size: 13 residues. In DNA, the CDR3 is TGTGCCAGCAGTGAAGAGTGGAACACTGAAGCTTTCTTT. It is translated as CASSEEWNTEAFF.

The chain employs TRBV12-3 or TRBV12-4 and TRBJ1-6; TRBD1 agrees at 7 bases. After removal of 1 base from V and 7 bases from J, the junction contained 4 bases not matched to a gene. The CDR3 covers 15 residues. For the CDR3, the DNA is TGTGCCAGCAGTTTAGAGACAGGGCCAAATTCACCCCTCCACTTT. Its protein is CASSLETGPNSPLHF.

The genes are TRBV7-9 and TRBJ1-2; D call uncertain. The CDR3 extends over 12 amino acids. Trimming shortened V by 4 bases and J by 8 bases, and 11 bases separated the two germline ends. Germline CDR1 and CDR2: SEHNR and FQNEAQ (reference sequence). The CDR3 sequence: CASSSLLGGYTF. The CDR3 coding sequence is TGTGCCAGCAGCTCCCTTCTCGGGGGCTACACCTTC.

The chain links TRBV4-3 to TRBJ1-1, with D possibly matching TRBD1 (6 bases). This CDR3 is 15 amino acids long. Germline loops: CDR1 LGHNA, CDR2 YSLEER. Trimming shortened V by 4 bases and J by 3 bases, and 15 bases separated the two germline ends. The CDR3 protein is CASSPSTGWDTEAFF. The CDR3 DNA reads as TGCGCCAGCAGCCCGTCGACAGGTTGGGACACTGAAGCTTTCTTT.

The CDR3 nucleotides read TGTGCCAGCAGCCCGATCCGACCGCCTGTTTTGGGCTATGGCTACACCTTC. Translation: CASSPIRPPVLGYGYTF. V is TRBV7-8 and J is TRBJ1-2; D not resolved. Germline V gene sequence: CDR1 SGHVS, CDR2 FQNEAQ. The CDR3 totals 17 residues. Trimming cost V 5 bases and J 4 bases, with 23 bases left between them.

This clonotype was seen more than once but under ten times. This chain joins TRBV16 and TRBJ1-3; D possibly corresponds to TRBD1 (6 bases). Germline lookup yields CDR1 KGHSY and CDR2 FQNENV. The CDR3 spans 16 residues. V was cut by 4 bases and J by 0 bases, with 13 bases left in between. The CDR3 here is CASSLGQLDSGNTIYF. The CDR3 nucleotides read TGTGCCAGCAGCCTCGGACAGCTAGACTCTGGAAACACCATATATTTT.

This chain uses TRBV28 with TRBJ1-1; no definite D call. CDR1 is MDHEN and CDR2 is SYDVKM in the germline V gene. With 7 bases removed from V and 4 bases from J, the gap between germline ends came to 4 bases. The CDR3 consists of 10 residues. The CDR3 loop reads CASKTTEAFF. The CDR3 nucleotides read TGTGCCAGCAAAACCACTGAAGCTTTCTTT.

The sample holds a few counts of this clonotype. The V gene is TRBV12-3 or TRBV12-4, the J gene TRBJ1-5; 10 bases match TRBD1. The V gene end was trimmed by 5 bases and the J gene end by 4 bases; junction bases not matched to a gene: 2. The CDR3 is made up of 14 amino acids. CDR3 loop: CASSPDRGNQPQHF. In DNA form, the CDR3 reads TGTGCCAGCAGTCCGGACAGGGGGAATCAGCCCCAGCATTTT.

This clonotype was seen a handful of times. CDR3 nucleotides: TGCGCCAGCAGCCCCGGTACCCGGGGAAACACCATATATTTT. Its protein is CASSPGTRGNTIYF. This chain joins TRBV4-3 and TRBJ1-3; D gene unclear. CDR1 and CDR2 from the germline V gene are LGHNA and YSLEER. This CDR3 is built from 14 residues. Trimming pared 4 bases from V and 4 bases from J, leaving 11 bases between.

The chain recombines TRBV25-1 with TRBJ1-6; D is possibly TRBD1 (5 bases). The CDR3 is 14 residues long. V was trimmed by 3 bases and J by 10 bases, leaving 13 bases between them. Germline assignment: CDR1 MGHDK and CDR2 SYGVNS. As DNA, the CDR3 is TGTGCCAGCAGTGATCCCGGGGGTGGATCACCCCTCCACTTT. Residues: CASSDPGGGSPLHF. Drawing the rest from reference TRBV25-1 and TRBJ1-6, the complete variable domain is EADIYQTPRYLVIGTGKKITLECSQTMGHDKMYWYQQDPGMELHLIHYSYGVNSTEKGDLSSESTVSRIRTEHFPLTLESARPSHTSQYLCASSDPGGGSPLHFGNGTRLTVT.

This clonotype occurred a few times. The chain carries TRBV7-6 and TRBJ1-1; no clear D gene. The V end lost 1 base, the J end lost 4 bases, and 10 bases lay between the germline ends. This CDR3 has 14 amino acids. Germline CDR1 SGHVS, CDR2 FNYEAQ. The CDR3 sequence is CASSLDEGVTEAFF. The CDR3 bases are TGTGCCAGCAGCTTAGATGAGGGCGTCACTGAAGCTTTCTTT. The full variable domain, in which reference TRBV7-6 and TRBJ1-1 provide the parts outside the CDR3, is GAGVSQSPRYKVTKRGQDVALRCDPISGHVSLYWYRQALGQGPEFLTYFNYEAQQDKSGLPNDRFSAERPEGSISTLTIQRTEQRDSAMYRCASSLDEGVTEAFFGQGTRLTVV.

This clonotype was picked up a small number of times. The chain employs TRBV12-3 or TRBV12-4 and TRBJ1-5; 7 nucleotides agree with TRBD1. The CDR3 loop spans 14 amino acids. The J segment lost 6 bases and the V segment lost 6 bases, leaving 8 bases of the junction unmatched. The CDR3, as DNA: TGTGCCAGCAGCCTTGGGACAGTTACTCAGCCCCAGCATTTT. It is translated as CASSLGTVTQPQHF.

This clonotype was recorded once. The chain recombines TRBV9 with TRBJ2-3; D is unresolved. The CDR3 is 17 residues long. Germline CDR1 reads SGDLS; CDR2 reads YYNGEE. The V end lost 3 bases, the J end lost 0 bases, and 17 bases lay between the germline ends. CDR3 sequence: CASSGPSRETSTDTQYF. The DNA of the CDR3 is TGTGCCAGCAGCGGACCCTCTAGGGAAACTAGCACAGATACGCAGTATTTT.

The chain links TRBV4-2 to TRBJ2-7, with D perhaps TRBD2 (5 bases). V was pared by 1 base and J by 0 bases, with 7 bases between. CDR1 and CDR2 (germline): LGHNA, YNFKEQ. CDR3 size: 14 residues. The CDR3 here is CASSQGRTSYEQYF. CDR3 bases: TGTGCCAGCAGCCAAGGGAGGACCTCCTACGAGCAGTACTTC.

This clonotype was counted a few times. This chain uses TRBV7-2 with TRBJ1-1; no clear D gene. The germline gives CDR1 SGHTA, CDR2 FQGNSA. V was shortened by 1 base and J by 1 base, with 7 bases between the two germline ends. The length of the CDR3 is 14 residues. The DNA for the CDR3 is TGTGCCAGCAGCTTAGTCGCGGGGAACACTGAAGCTTTCTTT. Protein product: CASSLVAGNTEAFF.

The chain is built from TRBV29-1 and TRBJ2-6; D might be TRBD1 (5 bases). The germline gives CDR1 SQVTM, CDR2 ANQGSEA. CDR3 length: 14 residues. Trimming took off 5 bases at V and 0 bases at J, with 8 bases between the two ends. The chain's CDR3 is CSVRTLSGANVLTF. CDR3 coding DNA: TGCAGCGTTAGGACACTCTCTGGGGCCAACGTCCTGACTTTC.

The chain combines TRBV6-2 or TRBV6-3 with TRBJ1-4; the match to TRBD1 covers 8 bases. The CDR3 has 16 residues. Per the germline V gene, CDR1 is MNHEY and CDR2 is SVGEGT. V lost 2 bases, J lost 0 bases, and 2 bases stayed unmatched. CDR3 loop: CASSYGQGSTNEKLFF. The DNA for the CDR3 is TGTGCCAGCAGTTACGGACAGGGCTCAACTAATGAAAAACTGTTTTTT.